This T cell receptor beta chain was recorded in a study of cytomegalovirus exposure and HLA in healthy donors. General observations from the study: According to an earlier analysis, most TCR beta V segments yielded productive rearrangements about 90% or about 30% of the time. A later analysis revealed that TCR association rates differed between HLA loci, peaking at DRB1 and bottoming out at HLA-C.

J gave up 0 bases and V 3 bases, and 10 bases lay outside the gene matches. CDR1 is PRHDT, CDR2 FYEKMQ, per germline (reference sequence). The CDR3 length is 20 residues. The PCR contained 60 Vbeta and 13 Jbeta primers. Clones were read by immunoSEQ multiplex PCR, and TCRdb kept only the in-frame ones, dropping some. The sample yields some 150,000 clones, less than 85% seen once. Points on this clone: Its target is not known.

Sample: PBMCs. This chain uses TRBV13 with TRBJ2-2, with 13 nucleotides matching TRBD2. The clonotype comes from a man aged 40-55 years in good health and CMV-seronegative. In nucleotides, the CDR3 is TGTGCCAGCAGCTTCCAAACTCCGGGACTAGCGGGGACGAACACCGGGGAGCTGTTTTTT. Amino acid sequence: CASSFQTPGLAGTNTGELFF.